The entry that follows covers one T cell receptor (beta chain) sequence. Combining a sample-barcoded 5' primer with a J-beta primer mix, a second PCR ran for 7 to 11 cycles. MiXCR was run by TCRdb on the 5' RACE reads, yielding one entry per CDR3 protein. The profile covers approximately 730,000 distinct CDR3 sequences, with less than 70% appearing a single time and around 40% taken by the ten largest. The CDR3 spans 14 residues. The sample originates from a study of blood T cells in healthy people across ages. The sample comprised blood. The V and J genes are TRBV12-3 or TRBV12-4 and TRBJ2-4; tentative D call: TRBD2 (6 bases). Near its end, the DNA agrees better with TRBJ2-7, so the J call may be wrong. The receptor was derived from a man older than 75 in good health. The CDR3 protein is CASSASGVVSEQYF. The CDR3 DNA sequence: TGTGCCAGCAGTGCATCGGGAGTTGTCTCCGAGCAGTACTTC.